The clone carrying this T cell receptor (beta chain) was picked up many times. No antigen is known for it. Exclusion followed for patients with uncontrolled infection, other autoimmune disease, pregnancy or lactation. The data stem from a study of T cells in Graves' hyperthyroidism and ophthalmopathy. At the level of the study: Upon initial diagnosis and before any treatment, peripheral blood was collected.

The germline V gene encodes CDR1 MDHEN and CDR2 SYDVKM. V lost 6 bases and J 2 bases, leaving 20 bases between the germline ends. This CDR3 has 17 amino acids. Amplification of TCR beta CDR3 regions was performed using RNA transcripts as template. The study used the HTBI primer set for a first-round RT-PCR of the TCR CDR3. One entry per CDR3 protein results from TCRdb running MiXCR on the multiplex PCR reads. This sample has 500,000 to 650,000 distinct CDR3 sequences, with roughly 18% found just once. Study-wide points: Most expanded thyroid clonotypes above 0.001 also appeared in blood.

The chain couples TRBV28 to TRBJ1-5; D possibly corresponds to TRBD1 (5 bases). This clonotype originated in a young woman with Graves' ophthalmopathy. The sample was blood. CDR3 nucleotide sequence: TGTGCCAGCAGACTCTCACTCGGCAGGGTCGGCAATCAGCCCCAGCATTTT. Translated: CASRLSLGRVGNQPQHF.